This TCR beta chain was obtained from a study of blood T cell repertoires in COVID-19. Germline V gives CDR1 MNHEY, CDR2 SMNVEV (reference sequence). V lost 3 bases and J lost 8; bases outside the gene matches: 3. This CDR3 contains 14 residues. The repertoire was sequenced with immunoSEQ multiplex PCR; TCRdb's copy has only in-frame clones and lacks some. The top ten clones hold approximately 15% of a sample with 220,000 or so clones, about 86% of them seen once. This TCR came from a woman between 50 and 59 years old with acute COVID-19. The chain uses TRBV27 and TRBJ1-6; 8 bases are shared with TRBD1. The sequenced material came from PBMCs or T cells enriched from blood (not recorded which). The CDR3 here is CASSFGQGHSPLHF. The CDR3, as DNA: TGTGCCAGCAGTTTTGGACAGGGACATTCACCCCTCCACTTT.